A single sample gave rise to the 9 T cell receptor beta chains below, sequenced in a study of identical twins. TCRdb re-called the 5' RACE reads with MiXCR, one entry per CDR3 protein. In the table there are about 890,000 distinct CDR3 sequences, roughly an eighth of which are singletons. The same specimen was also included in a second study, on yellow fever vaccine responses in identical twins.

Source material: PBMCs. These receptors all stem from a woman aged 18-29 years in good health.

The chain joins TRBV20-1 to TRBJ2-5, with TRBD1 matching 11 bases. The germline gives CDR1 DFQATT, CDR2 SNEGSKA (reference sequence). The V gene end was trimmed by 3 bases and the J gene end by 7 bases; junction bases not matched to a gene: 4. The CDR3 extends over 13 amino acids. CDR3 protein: CSARGQGGWTQYF. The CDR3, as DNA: TGCAGTGCTAGGGGACAGGGGGGGTGGACCCAGTACTTC.

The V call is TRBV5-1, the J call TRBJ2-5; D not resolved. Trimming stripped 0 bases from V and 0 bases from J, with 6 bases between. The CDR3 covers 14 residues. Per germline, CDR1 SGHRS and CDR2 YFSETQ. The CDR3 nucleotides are TGCGCCAGCAGCTTGGCTCTAGACCAAGAGACCCAGTACTTC. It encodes CASSLALDQETQYF.

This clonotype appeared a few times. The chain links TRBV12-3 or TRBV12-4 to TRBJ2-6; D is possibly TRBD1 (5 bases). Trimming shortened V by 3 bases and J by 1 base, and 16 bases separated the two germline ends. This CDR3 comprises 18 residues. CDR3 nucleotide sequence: TGTGCCAGCAGTTTCTCCAGGGTGGCAACATCTGGGGCCAACGTCCTGACTTTC. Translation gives CASSFSRVATSGANVLTF.

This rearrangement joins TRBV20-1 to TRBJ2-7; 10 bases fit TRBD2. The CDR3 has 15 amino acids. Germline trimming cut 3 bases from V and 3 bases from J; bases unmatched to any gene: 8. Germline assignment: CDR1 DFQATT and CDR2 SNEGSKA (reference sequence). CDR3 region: CSASPIAGGYYEQYV. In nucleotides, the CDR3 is TGCAGTGCTAGCCCTATAGCGGGGGGCTACTACGAGCAGTACGTC.

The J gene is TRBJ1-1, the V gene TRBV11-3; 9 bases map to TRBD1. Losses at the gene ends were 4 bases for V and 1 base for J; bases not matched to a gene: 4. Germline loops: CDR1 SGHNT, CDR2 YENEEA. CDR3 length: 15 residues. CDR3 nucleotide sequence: TGTGCCAGCAGCTGGGGACAGGGCCGGAACACTGAAGCTTTCTTT. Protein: CASSWGQGRNTEAFF.

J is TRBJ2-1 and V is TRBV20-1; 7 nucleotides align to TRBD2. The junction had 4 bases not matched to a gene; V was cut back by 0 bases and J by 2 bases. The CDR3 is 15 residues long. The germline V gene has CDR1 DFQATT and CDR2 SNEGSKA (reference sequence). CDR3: CSAREGGEPYNEQFF. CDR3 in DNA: TGCAGTGCTAGAGAGGGGGGGGAGCCCTACAATGAGCAGTTCTTC.

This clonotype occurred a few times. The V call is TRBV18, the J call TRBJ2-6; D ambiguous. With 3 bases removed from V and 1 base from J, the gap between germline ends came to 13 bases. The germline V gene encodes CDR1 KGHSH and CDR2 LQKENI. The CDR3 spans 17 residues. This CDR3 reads CASSPTSGVSGANVLTF. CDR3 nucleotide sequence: TGTGCCAGCTCACCCACCAGTGGGGTTTCTGGGGCCAACGTCCTGACTTTC.

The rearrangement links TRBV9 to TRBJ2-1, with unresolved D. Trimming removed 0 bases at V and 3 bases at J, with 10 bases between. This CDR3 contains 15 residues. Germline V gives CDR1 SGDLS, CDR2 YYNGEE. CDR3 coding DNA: TGTGCCAGCAGCGTAGGATCCAGTCACTACAATGAGCAGTTCTTC. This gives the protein CASSVGSSHYNEQFF.

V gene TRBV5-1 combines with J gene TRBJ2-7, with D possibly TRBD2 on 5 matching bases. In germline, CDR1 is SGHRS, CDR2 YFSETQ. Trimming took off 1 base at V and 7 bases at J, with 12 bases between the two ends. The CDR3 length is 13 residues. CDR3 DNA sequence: TGCGCCAGCAGCTTGCTCGGGGTTTGGGAGCAGTACTTC. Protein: CASSLLGVWEQYF.